This T cell receptor beta chain was sequenced for a study of cytomegalovirus exposure and HLA in healthy donors. Germline V gene data show CDR1 as KGHSH and CDR2 as LQKENI. V lost 3 bases to trimming and J lost 1 base, with 12 bases between them. CDR3 size: 15 residues. Turning to this clone: The antigen is not known.

Study-wide points: The study listed around 150 cytomegalovirus-associated TCR beta chains. It was reported that the classifier diagnosed cytomegalovirus status with high specificity and sensitivity in both the original and validation cohorts. When a later analysis compared HLA-associated TCR beta chains with equally common others, the HLA-associated chains turned out to be more clonally expanded and to have lower generation probabilities.

The PCR was carried out with 60 Vbeta primers and 13 Jbeta primers. TCRdb's copy holds only in-frame clones and misses some; the assay was immunoSEQ multiplex PCR. This table has about 180,000 clones, over 70% appearing once. This sequence was found in a woman aged 30 to 39 in good health and CMV-seropositive. This chain connects TRBV18 to TRBJ2-5; tentatively, D is TRBD2 (6 bases). Source material: PBMCs. The CDR3 DNA is TGTGCCAGCTCACCGGCACTAGCTTTCCAAGAGACCCAGTACTTC. Translating gives CASSPALAFQETQYF.